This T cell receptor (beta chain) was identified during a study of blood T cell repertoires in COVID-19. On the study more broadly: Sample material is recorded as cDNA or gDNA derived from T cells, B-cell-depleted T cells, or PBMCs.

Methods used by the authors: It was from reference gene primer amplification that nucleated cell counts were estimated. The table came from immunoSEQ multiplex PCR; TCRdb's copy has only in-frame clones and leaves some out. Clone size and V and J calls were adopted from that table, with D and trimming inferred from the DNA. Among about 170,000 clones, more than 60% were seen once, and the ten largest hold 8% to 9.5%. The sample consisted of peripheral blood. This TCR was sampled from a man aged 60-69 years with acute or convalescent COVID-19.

CDR3 sequence (DNA): TGTGCCAGCCTAGACCCGACAGGGATCTATGGCTACACCTTC. Protein sequence: CASLDPTGIYGYTF. The chain has TRBV2 and TRBJ1-2; 7 bases line up with TRBD1. The V and J ends lost 8 bases and 4 bases, in that order; junction bases with no gene match: 10. From germline, CDR1 is SNHLY and CDR2 FYNNEI. The CDR3 consists of 14 residues.